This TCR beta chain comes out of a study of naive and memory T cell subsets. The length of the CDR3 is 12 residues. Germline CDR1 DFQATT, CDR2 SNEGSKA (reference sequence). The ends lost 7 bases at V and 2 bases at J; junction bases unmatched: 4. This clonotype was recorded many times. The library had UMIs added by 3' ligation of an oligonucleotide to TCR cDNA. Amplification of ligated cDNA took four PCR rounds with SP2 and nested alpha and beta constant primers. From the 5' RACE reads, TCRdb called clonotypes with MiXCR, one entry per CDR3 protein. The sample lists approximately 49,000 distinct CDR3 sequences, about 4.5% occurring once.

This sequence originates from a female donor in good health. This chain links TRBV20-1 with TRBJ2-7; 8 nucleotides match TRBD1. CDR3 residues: CSGEQGAYEQYF. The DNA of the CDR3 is TGCAGTGGAGAACAGGGGGCCTACGAGCAGTACTTC.